These T cell receptor beta chains were read from a single sample in a study of blood T cell repertoires in COVID-19. Produced via immunoSEQ multiplex PCR; TCRdb's table is partial and in-frame only. The table includes about 220,000 clones, under 90% detected once. The sequencing input was PBMCs or T cells enriched from blood (not recorded which). The receptors originated from a woman aged 35 to 49 who had been exposed to COVID-19. Each CDR3 is given with its conserved first and last residue. D genes are given only for firm matches. Rows may omit the clone size; those that give it use once, few, many or a size class.

j_gene	abundance	v_gene	d_gene	CDR3nt	CDR3aa
TRBJ2-7	-	TRBV13	-	TGTGCCAGCAGCTTAGGCCAGAGTAGGACTGCGACCTACGAGCAGTACTTC	CASSLGQSRTATYEQYF
TRBJ2-7	many	TRBV19	-	TGTGCCAGTACCTCGGGCAGGGCAGACCGAACCTACGAGCAGTACTTC	CASTSGRADRTYEQYF
TRBJ2-5	-	TRBV6-5	TRBD2	TGTGCCAGCAGTTATAGCGGGACCCTCCAAGAGACCCAGTACTTC	CASSYSGTLQETQYF
TRBJ2-7	-	TRBV7-6	TRBD2	TGTGCCAGCAGCCCGCTAGCGGGGGCCGCCTACGAGCAGTACTTC	CASSPLAGAAYEQYF
TRBJ1-3	-	TRBV5-1	-	TGCGCCAGCAGCTTACAGGTCTCTGGAAACACCATATATTTT	CASSLQVSGNTIYF
TRBJ2-3	-	TRBV11-3	-	TGTGCCAGCAGCTTAGATCAGGAACGCACAGATACGCAGTATTTT	CASSLDQERTDTQYF
TRBJ2-3	-	TRBV5-1	TRBD2	TGCGCCAGCAGACTTCGACTAGCGGGGGGTCCAGATACGCAGTATTTT	CASRLRLAGGPDTQYF
TRBJ1-2	-	TRBV12-3/TRBV12-4	TRBD1	TGTGCCAGCAGGACAGGGGGCATCGATGGCTACACCTTC	CASRTGGIDGYTF
TRBJ2-3	once	TRBV28	TRBD2	TGTGCCAGCAGCCGTCACGGGGGGGGCACAGATACGCAGTATTTT	CASSRHGGGTDTQYF
TRBJ1-1	-	TRBV7-2	-	TGTGCCAGCAGCATTAAGAGCACTGAAGCTTTCTTT	CASSIKSTEAFF
TRBJ1-1	-	TRBV6-5	TRBD1	TGTGCCAGCACAAGGGACAGGAGGTTCGCTTTCTTT	CASTRDRRFAFF
TRBJ1-2	-	TRBV27	TRBD1	TGTGCCAGCAGTTTGGAGGGACAGGGGTCGGGCTACACCTTC	CASSLEGQGSGYTF
TRBJ1-4	-	TRBV28	TRBD1	TGTGCCAGCAGATTGACAGGGGGGGGTGAAAAACTGTTTTTT	CASRLTGGGEKLFF
TRBJ1-1	-	TRBV5-1	-	TGCGCCAGCAGCGGGGGAGGGTTGCACACTGAAGCTTTCTTT	CASSGGGLHTEAFF
TRBJ1-2	-	TRBV29-1	TRBD1	TGCAGCGTCCCGGGACAGGGGATGTTTGGCTACACCTTC	CSVPGQGMFGYTF
TRBJ1-3	many	TRBV28	-	TGTGCCAGCAGGGGCACGCCGTCGGGAAACACCATATATTTT	CASRGTPSGNTIYF
TRBJ2-2	once	TRBV7-2	TRBD1	TGTGCCAGCAGCCCATACCGGGACAGGGGTACCGGGGAGCTGTTTTTT	CASSPYRDRGTGELFF
TRBJ2-1	-	TRBV19	TRBD1	TGTGCCAGTAGCCCGTTCCAGGGGGCCCCCTACAATGAGCAGTTCTTC	CASSPFQGAPYNEQFF
TRBJ1-4	-	TRBV18	-	TGTGCCAGCTCACAGACGGACAACCGGGCGGGGGAAAAACTGTTTTTT	CASSQTDNRAGEKLFF
TRBJ2-3	-	TRBV10-3	TRBD2	TGTGCCATCGCTAGCGGGAGTATGGGCACAGATACGCAGTATTTT	CAIASGSMGTDTQYF
TRBJ1-4	-	TRBV5-5	TRBD1	TGTGCCAGCAGCTGGGGTTCAGGGGGGACTAATGAAAAACTGTTTTTT	CASSWGSGGTNEKLFF
TRBJ1-1	-	TRBV11-2	-	TGTGCCAGCAGCGTGATCGCAGGGTTAGGCACTGAAGCTTTCTTT	CASSVIAGLGTEAFF
TRBJ2-1	once	TRBV9	-	TGTGCCAGCAGCGGTTCCCCTCGGGGTAATGAGCAGTTCTTC	CASSGSPRGNEQFF
TRBJ1-6	few	TRBV9	TRBD1	TGTGCCAGCAGCGGACCGGACAGGGACCCCTATAGCTCCTATAATTCACCCCTCCACTTT	CASSGPDRDPYSSYNSPLHF
TRBJ2-2	-	TRBV20-1	TRBD1	TGCAGTGCTAGTCCCGGACAGGCCGCCGGGGAGCTGTTTTTT	CSASPGQAAGELFF
TRBJ1-5	-	TRBV12-3/TRBV12-4	-	TGTGCCAGCAGCTCTCGGGGGAATCAGCCCCAGCATTTT	CASSSRGNQPQHF
TRBJ1-6	-	TRBV5-1	TRBD1	TGCGCCAGCAGCTGGACAGGGGGCTCCTATAATTCACCCCTCCACTTT	CASSWTGGSYNSPLHF
TRBJ2-7	-	TRBV7-2	-	TGTGCCAGCAGCTTACTTTACGGCACAAGGAGCTCCTACGAGCAGTACTTC	CASSLLYGTRSSYEQYF
TRBJ2-3	-	TRBV7-3	TRBD2	TGTGCCAGCAGCTTGCTAAGCGGGGGTTCAGATACGCAGTATTTT	CASSLLSGGSDTQYF
TRBJ2-5	-	TRBV11-2	TRBD2	TGTGCCAGCAGCTTATCCGAACTAGCGGGGGGCGGAGAGACCCAGTACTTC	CASSLSELAGGGETQYF
TRBJ2-1	-	TRBV11-3	TRBD2	TGTGCCAGCAGCTTACGGACTAGCGGATACAATGAGCAGTTCTTC	CASSLRTSGYNEQFF
TRBJ1-4	-	TRBV7-9	-	TGTGCCAGCAGCTTAGAGCAGGGGTGGAATGAAAAACTGTTTTTT	CASSLEQGWNEKLFF
TRBJ1-4	-	TRBV5-1	-	TGCGCCAGCAGCTTGGAGGGCGGGTCCAATGAAAAACTGTTTTTT	CASSLEGGSNEKLFF
TRBJ1-1	-	TRBV5-1	TRBD1	TGCGCCAGCAGCTTGGACGGGACAGGGGGTTCTACTGAAGCTTTCTTT	CASSLDGTGGSTEAFF
TRBJ1-1	-	TRBV3-1/TRBV3-2	-	TGTGCCAGCAGCCAAGAGGCAGGGGTCACTGAAGCTTTCTTT	CASSQEAGVTEAFF
TRBJ1-5	-	TRBV21-1	-	TGTGCCAGCAGCAGGGGGGACAGGGGATCCAATCAGCCCCAGCATTTT	CASSRGDRGSNQPQHF
TRBJ2-1	-	TRBV7-9	-	TGTGCCAGCAGCTTTACAGGGTGGAATGAGCAGTTCTTC	CASSFTGWNEQFF
TRBJ1-4	-	TRBV28	-	TGTGCCAGCAGTTTAAGGGGGTCTAATGAAAAACTGTTTTTT	CASSLRGSNEKLFF
TRBJ2-5	-	TRBV5-1	TRBD1	TGCGCCAGCAGCTTGGGGGACAGGGGAAGGGAGACCCAGTACTTC	CASSLGDRGRETQYF
TRBJ2-2	-	TRBV4-1	TRBD1	TGCGCCAGCAGCCAAGATGGGCGCGACAGGGGGCGGACCGGGGAGCTGTTTTTT	CASSQDGRDRGRTGELFF
TRBJ2-7	-	TRBV2	-	TGTGCCAGCAGCGGACAGACCTACGAGCAGTACTTC	CASSGQTYEQYF
TRBJ1-4	-	TRBV11-1	-	TGTGCCAGCAGCCTCCCGGATGAAAAACTGTTTTTT	CASSLPDEKLFF
TRBJ2-7	-	TRBV15	TRBD1	TGTGCCACCAGCAGGGACAGGGGCCACCCATACGAGCAGTACTTC	CATSRDRGHPYEQYF
TRBJ1-1	-	TRBV4-3	TRBD1	TGCGCCAGCAGCACCGGGACAGGGCATTCGAACACTGAAGCTTTCTTT	CASSTGTGHSNTEAFF
TRBJ1-2	few	TRBV2	-	TGTGCCAGCAGTTTACAGGGATTCTATGGCTACACCTTC	CASSLQGFYGYTF
TRBJ2-1	-	TRBV5-1	-	TGCGCCAGCAGCTTTTTGCGGGACGACAATGAGCAGTTCTTC	CASSFLRDDNEQFF
TRBJ1-1	-	TRBV9	-	TGTGCCAGCAGCTCCCACGCAGGCCTGAACACTGAAGCTTTCTTT	CASSSHAGLNTEAFF
TRBJ2-1	-	TRBV7-3	-	TGTGCCAGCAGCTTAACGCCCACCAGCTCCTACAATGAGCAGTTCTTC	CASSLTPTSSYNEQFF
TRBJ1-2	few	TRBV28	TRBD1	TGTGCCACCAGTCCTCCCTCAGGGGGCGCGTCCTATGGCTACACCTTC	CATSPPSGGASYGYTF
TRBJ1-2	-	TRBV25-1	TRBD1	TGTGCCAGCAGCTCAGGGGGCGCGAGGGTAGACGGCTACACCTTC	CASSSGGARVDGYTF
TRBJ1-4	-	TRBV27	TRBD1	TGTGCCAGCAGTCTTCAGGGGGCGGGGGCAACTAATGAAAAACTGTTTTTT	CASSLQGAGATNEKLFF
TRBJ2-7	-	TRBV2	TRBD2	TGTGCCAGCAGACCTCTAGCGGGGGCGGTCTACGAGCAGTACTTC	CASRPLAGAVYEQYF
TRBJ1-2	-	TRBV5-6	TRBD1	TGTGCCAGCAGCCCCGGACAGGGAGTTGGTGGCTACACCTTC	CASSPGQGVGGYTF
TRBJ2-2	once	TRBV30	-	TGTGCCGGCCCAGCGAAACACACCGGGGAGCTGTTTTTT	CAGPAKHTGELFF
TRBJ2-3	-	TRBV6-2/TRBV6-3	-	TGTGCCAGCAGTTCAACAGGCAATACGCAGTATTTT	CASSSTGNTQYF
TRBJ2-2	few	TRBV4-2	TRBD1	TGTGCCAGCAGCCGCCCGGGACAGGGTACCGGGGAGCTGTTTTTT	CASSRPGQGTGELFF
TRBJ2-3	once	TRBV6-2/TRBV6-3	TRBD1	TGTGCCAGCAGCCAGCGGACAGGGGGGGCAGATACGCAGTATTTT	CASSQRTGGADTQYF
TRBJ2-3	-	TRBV5-4	-	TGTGCCAGCAGCTATCGAACGGGGAGTACAGATACGCAGTATTTT	CASSYRTGSTDTQYF
TRBJ2-7	-	TRBV15	TRBD2	TGTGCCACCAGCAGAGATCTAGCTCGGGAGGGCGAGCAGTACTTC	CATSRDLAREGEQYF
TRBJ1-4	-	TRBV27	TRBD1	TGTGCCAGCAGTCTTATTGGGGGACAGGGGGCAACTAATGAAAAACTGTTTTTT	CASSLIGGQGATNEKLFF